Listed below are T cell receptor beta chains from one sample, sequenced in a study of blood T cell repertoires in COVID-19. Data came from immunoSEQ multiplex PCR; TCRdb stores just in-frame clones and leaves some out. The sample has some 520,000 clones; about 88% are singletons. The sequenced sample consisted of peripheral blood. These receptors originate from a man between 18 and 29 years old with COVID-19, enrolled during active disease. CDR3s include the opening cysteine and the closing phenylalanine or tryptophan. The D gene is left open where the match is weak. Some rows mark clone size as missing; the rest say once, few, many or name a class of expanded clone.

d_gene	j_gene	abundance	v_gene	CDR3nt	CDR3aa
TRBD1	TRBJ1-5	.	TRBV3-1/TRBV3-2	TGTGCCAGCAGCCAAGATAGTACAGGGGGCTATCAGCCCCAGCATTTT	CASSQDSTGGYQPQHF
TRBD2	TRBJ2-1	.	TRBV5-1	TGCGCCAGCAGCGTACTAGCGGGAGACAATGAGCAGTTCTTC	CASSVLAGDNEQFF
.	TRBJ2-7	.	TRBV12-5	TGTGCTAGTGGCCCTCCCAACAGGGTCTTTGGATACGAGCAGTACTTC	CASGPPNRVFGYEQYF
TRBD1	TRBJ2-7	few	TRBV18	TGTGCCAGCTCACCGCCTTTGGGGGACAGGGACGAGCAGTACTTC	CASSPPLGDRDEQYF
.	TRBJ1-1	few	TRBV6-6	TGTGCCAGCGGAAGCGACAGTAACACTGAAGCTTTCTTT	CASGSDSNTEAFF
TRBD1	TRBJ2-1	.	TRBV24-1	TGTGCCACCAGTCCGGGACAGGGCTCCTACAATGAGCAGTTCTTC	CATSPGQGSYNEQFF
TRBD1	TRBJ1-5	.	TRBV15	TGTGCCACCAGCAGAGCAATCTCGGGACAGGGAATTGGTCAGCCCCAGCATTTT	CATSRAISGQGIGQPQHF
TRBD1	TRBJ2-7	.	TRBV9	TGTGCCAGCAGCGGGCAGGGGGCCTACGAGCAGTACTTC	CASSGQGAYEQYF
.	TRBJ1-5	.	TRBV5-5	TGTGCCAGCAGCTTGAATATTGATCAGCCCCAGCATTTT	CASSLNIDQPQHF
TRBD1	TRBJ2-3	once	TRBV2	TGTGCCAGCAGTCGTCAGGGGGCCCCTAGCACAGATACGCAGTATTTT	CASSRQGAPSTDTQYF
TRBD1	TRBJ2-3	once	TRBV14	TGTGCCAGCAGCCCTTATTTGGGGACAGGGGGCATCGATACGCAGTATTTT	CASSPYLGTGGIDTQYF
.	TRBJ2-7	few	TRBV3-1/TRBV3-2	TGTGCCAGCAGCCTGGGAGCAATGGAGGGGCAGTACTTC	CASSLGAMEGQYF
TRBD1	TRBJ2-5	.	TRBV10-3	TGTGCCACCGGGACAGAGCAAGAGACCCAGTACTTC	CATGTEQETQYF
TRBD1	TRBJ1-2	.	TRBV5-4	TGTGCCAGCAGCACGGGGACAGGGCTCTATGGCTACACCTTC	CASSTGTGLYGYTF
TRBD2	TRBJ2-3	.	TRBV5-1	TGCGCCAGCAGCAGAGAGGGACTAGCGGGAGCAGATACGCAGTATTTT	CASSREGLAGADTQYF
TRBD1	TRBJ2-6	.	TRBV4-1	TGCGCCAGCAGCCAACAAGGACAGGGTGAATCTGGGGCCAACGTCCTGACTTTC	CASSQQGQGESGANVLTF
.	TRBJ2-1	.	TRBV9	TGTGCCAGCAGCGTAGGGGCCCTTGTCGATGAGCAGTTCTTC	CASSVGALVDEQFF
TRBD1	TRBJ2-1	.	TRBV2	TGTGCCAGCATCTCCGGGACAGGGGGTGATTATGAGCAGTTCTTC	CASISGTGGDYEQFF
TRBD2	TRBJ2-3	.	TRBV5-6	TGTGCCAGCAGCTTTAGCGGGAACACAGATACGCAGTATTTT	CASSFSGNTDTQYF
TRBD2	TRBJ2-5	.	TRBV30	TGTGCCTGGAGGACTAGCGGTGCGTACCAAGAGACCCAGTACTTC	CAWRTSGAYQETQYF
TRBD2	TRBJ2-1	few	TRBV6-6	TGTGCCAGCAGTTCGACTAGCGGTTACAATGAGCAGTTCTTC	CASSSTSGYNEQFF
.	TRBJ2-3	.	TRBV15	TGTGCCACCAGCAGAGATCTCGGGTCCGCAGATACGCAGTATTTT	CATSRDLGSADTQYF
.	TRBJ1-6	.	TRBV27	TGTGCCAGCAGTTTAGCGTCTCTGGTCTATAATTCACCCCTCCACTTT	CASSLASLVYNSPLHF
TRBD2	TRBJ2-5	.	TRBV5-1	TGCGCCAGCAGTTGGATAGCGGGAGGGCCTGGCGAGACCCAGTACTTC	CASSWIAGGPGETQYF
.	TRBJ2-7	.	TRBV29-1	TGCAGCGTTGCTAGGAGCGACGAGCAGTACTTC	CSVARSDEQYF
TRBD2	TRBJ2-1	.	TRBV7-2	TGTGCCAGCAGCTTAGTAGCGGGGCCTGGCGATGAGCAGTTCTTC	CASSLVAGPGDEQFF
TRBD1	TRBJ1-4	.	TRBV9	TGTGCCAGCAGCTCCCCGAGCGGCGTCGGACAGGGGGCAATTGAAAAACTGTTTTTT	CASSSPSGVGQGAIEKLFF
.	TRBJ1-1	.	TRBV12-3/TRBV12-4	TGTGCCAGCATCCGGGACACCTACACTGAAGCTTTCTTT	CASIRDTYTEAFF
.	TRBJ2-2	.	TRBV7-9	TGTGCCAGCAGCTTAGGTCTGGGGTCGGGACATGACACCGGGGAGCTGTTTTTT	CASSLGLGSGHDTGELFF
.	TRBJ2-7	.	TRBV2	TGTGCCAGCAGTGATGGGGGGGCCATATACTACGAGCAGTACTTC	CASSDGGAIYYEQYF
.	TRBJ2-5	.	TRBV18	TGTGCCAGCTCAGAGGCTGGGCAAGAGACCCAGTACTTC	CASSEAGQETQYF
.	TRBJ1-2	.	TRBV19	TGTGCCAGTAGGCCTCAGGGTAACTATGGCTACACCTTC	CASRPQGNYGYTF
.	TRBJ2-5	once	TRBV5-8	TGTGCCAGCAGCTTACAGTTTCGGGAGACCCAGTACTTC	CASSLQFRETQYF
.	TRBJ1-2	.	TRBV6-5	TGTGCCAGCAGTTCCGACAGGAGAAGGGGCTATGGCTACACCTTC	CASSSDRRRGYGYTF
.	TRBJ2-7	.	TRBV18	TGTGCCAGCTCACCACAGGAGACTTACGAGCAGTACTTC	CASSPQETYEQYF
.	TRBJ2-1	.	TRBV7-6	TGTGCCAGCAGCTTAGCCCGCAATGAGCAGTTCTTC	CASSLARNEQFF
TRBD2	TRBJ2-7	few	TRBV5-1	TGCGCCAGCAGCTCTGGGACTAGCGGTTCAGCCCAACCCTCCTACGAGCAGTACTTC	CASSSGTSGSAQPSYEQYF
.	TRBJ2-7	.	TRBV18	TGTGCCAGCTCATCGACAGTCTCCTACGAGCAGTACTTC	CASSSTVSYEQYF
TRBD1	TRBJ1-2	few	TRBV15	TGTGCCACCAGCAGCCGACAGGGGTATGGCTACACCTTC	CATSSRQGYGYTF
TRBD1	TRBJ1-4	.	TRBV5-1	TGCGCCAGCAGTTTGGACAGGGGGCGATGGAATGAAAAACTGTTTTTT	CASSLDRGRWNEKLFF
TRBD1	TRBJ2-6	.	TRBV11-2	TGTGCCAGCAGCTTAGCCCCGGGACAGGGGTCTGGGGCCAACGTCCTGACTTTC	CASSLAPGQGSGANVLTF
.	TRBJ2-1	once	TRBV25-1	TGTGCCAGCAGTGAGGGACTCCTAGCTTGGGGGAACAATGAGCAGTTCTTC	CASSEGLLAWGNNEQFF
TRBD1	TRBJ2-7	.	TRBV10-1	TGCGCCAGCAGCCCCGGACAGGCCTACGAGCAGTACTTC	CASSPGQAYEQYF
TRBD1	TRBJ1-2	.	TRBV19	TGTGCCAGTAGTCGTCCCGGGACAGGGCGCTCGACCTATGGCTACACCTTC	CASSRPGTGRSTYGYTF
TRBD1	TRBJ1-2	few	TRBV6-5	TGTGCCAGCACGCCAGGGGGCGCGAACTATGGCTACACCTTC	CASTPGGANYGYTF
TRBD2	TRBJ2-7	.	TRBV20-1	TGCAGTGCTAGTATGCGGGAGAACTCCTACGAGCAGTACTTC	CSASMRENSYEQYF
.	TRBJ1-4	.	TRBV25-1	TGTGCCAGCAGTGAATCCCCCGGTTCGTGGGAAAAACTGTTTTTT	CASSESPGSWEKLFF
TRBD2	TRBJ2-7	.	TRBV7-3	TGTGCCAGCAGCTTAACAACGGGAGGGTCCTACGAGCAGTACTTC	CASSLTTGGSYEQYF
.	TRBJ2-5	once	TRBV2	TGTGCCAGCAGTGCGCGACTCCCAGCTGGGGAGACCCAGTACTTC	CASSARLPAGETQYF
TRBD2	TRBJ2-7	.	TRBV10-3	TGTGCCATCGGGAACGGGGGGAGCTCCTACGAGCAGTACTTC	CAIGNGGSSYEQYF
TRBD2	TRBJ2-2	.	TRBV11-3	TGTGCCAGCAGCCCCGGACAGACAAGGGTAGGACTAGCGGGTCGAGGGGAGCTGTTTTTT	CASSPGQTRVGLAGRGELFF
.	TRBJ2-7	.	TRBV5-1	TGCGCCAGCAGATTCCGAGTGGACAAATCCTACGAGCAGTACTTC	CASRFRVDKSYEQYF
TRBD1	TRBJ2-2	.	TRBV24-1	TGTGCCACCAGTGACCCGACAGGGGGTGGCACCGGGGAGCTGTTTTTT	CATSDPTGGGTGELFF
TRBD1	TRBJ1-1	.	TRBV3-1/TRBV3-2	TGTGCCAGCAGCCAAGCAGGGGGTGAGACTGAAGCTTTCTTT	CASSQAGGETEAFF
.	TRBJ1-5	.	TRBV18	TGTGCCAGCTCACCGGGTCTAGCGATGGGTCAGCCCCAGCATTTT	CASSPGLAMGQPQHF